The text below deals with one T cell receptor beta chain. As yet, its antigen is unknown. CD45RO-CCR7+CD27+CD95- characterized naive CD8+ T cells. The sample originates from a study of CXCR3-negative and CXCR3-positive naive CD8 T cells. The CDR3 loop spans 11 amino acids. Study-level points and caveats: Naive CXCR3-positive and CXCR3-negative cells shared similar TRBV-TRBJ usage, unlike memory cells.

The authors made the TRB cDNA libraries by 5' RACE using UMI labels. After re-calling the 5' RACE reads, TCRdb lists one entry per CDR3 protein, DNA absent. The sample has 100,000 to 150,000 distinct CDR3 sequences; the top ten hold around 0.27%. The sample consisted of naive CXCR3- CD8+ T cells from blood. Subset specified: CD45RO-CCR7+CD27+CD95- naive CD8+ T cells lacking CXCR3 (TNR3-). The V gene is TRBV12-3 or TRBV12-4, the J gene TRBJ2-1. The receptor's source is a human donor in good health. Some clones in this sample may be carry-over from other donors' samples. The CDR3: CASRLGNEQFF.